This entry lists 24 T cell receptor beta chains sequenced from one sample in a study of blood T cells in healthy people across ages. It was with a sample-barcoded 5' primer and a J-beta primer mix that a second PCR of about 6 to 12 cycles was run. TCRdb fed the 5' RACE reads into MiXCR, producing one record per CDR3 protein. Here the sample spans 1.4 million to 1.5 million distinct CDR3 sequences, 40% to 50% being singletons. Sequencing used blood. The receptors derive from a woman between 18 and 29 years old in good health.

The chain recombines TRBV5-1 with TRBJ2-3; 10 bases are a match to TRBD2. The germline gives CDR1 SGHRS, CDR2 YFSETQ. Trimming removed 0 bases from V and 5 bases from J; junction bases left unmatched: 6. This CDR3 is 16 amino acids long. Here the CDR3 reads CASSLAPSGGKDTQYF. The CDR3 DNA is TGCGCCAGCAGCTTGGCCCCTAGCGGGGGAAAAGATACGCAGTATTTT.

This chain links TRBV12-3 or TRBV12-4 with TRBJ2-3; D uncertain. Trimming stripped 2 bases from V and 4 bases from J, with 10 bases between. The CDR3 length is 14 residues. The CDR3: CASSLKAAPDTQYF. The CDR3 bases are TGTGCCAGCAGTTTAAAGGCTGCACCAGATACGCAGTATTTT.

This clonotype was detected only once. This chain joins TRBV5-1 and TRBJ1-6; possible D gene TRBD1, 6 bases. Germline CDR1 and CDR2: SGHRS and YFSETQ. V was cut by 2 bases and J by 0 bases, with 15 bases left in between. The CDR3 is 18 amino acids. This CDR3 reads CASSFQQGGFSYNSPLHF. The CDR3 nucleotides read TGCGCCAGCAGCTTCCAGCAAGGGGGATTCTCCTATAATTCACCCCTCCACTTT.

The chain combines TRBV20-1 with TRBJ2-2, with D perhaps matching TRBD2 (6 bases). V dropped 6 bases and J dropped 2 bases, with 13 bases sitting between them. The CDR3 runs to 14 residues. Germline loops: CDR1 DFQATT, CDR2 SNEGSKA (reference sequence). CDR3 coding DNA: TGCAGTGCCGCTTCGGGACTTAACACCGGGGAGCTGTTTTTT. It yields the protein CSAASGLNTGELFF.

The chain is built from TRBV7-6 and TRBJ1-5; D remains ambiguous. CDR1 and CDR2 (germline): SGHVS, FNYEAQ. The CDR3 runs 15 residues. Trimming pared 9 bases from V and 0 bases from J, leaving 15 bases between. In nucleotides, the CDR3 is TGTGCCAGAAGCATAGACGAGAATAGCAATCAGCCCCAGCATTTT. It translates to CARSIDENSNQPQHF.

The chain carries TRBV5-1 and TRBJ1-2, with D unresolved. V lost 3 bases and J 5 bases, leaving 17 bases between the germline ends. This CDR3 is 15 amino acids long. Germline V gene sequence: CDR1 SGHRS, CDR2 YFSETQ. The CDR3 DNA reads TGCGCCAGCAGCTCTGGACGCAAGTTAACGTATGGCTACACCTTC. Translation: CASSSGRKLTYGYTF.

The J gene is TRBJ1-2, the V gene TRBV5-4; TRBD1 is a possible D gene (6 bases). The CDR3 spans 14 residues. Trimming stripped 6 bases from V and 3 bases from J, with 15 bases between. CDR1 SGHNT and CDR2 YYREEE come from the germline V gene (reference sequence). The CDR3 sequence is CASTSPGVYYGYTF. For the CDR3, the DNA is TGTGCCAGCACCTCCCCAGGGGTTTACTATGGCTACACCTTC. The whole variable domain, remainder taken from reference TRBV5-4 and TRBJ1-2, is ETGVTQSPTHLIKTRGQQVTLRCSSQSGHNTVSWYQQALGQGPQFIFQYYREEENGRGNFPPRFSGLQFPNYSSELNVNALELDDSALYLCASTSPGVYYGYTFGSGTRLTVV.

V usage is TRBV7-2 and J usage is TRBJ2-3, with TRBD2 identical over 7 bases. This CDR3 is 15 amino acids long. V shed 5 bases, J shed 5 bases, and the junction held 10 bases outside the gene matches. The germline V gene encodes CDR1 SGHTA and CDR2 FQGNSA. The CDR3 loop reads CASSPGGAGRDTQYF. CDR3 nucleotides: TGTGCCAGCAGCCCGGGGGGAGCGGGCAGAGATACGCAGTATTTT.

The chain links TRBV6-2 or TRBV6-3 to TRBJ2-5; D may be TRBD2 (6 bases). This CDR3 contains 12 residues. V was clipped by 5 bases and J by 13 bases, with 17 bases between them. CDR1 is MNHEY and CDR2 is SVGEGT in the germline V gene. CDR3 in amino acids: CASSMGQEGRYF. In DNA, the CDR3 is TGTGCCAGCAGTATGGGGCAGGAGGGGAGGTACTTC.

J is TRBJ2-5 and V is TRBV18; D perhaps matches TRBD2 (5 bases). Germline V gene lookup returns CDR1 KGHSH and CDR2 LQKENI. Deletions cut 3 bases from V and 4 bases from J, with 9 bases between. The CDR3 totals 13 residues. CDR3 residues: CASSPASGETQYF. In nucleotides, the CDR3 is TGTGCCAGCTCACCGGCGAGCGGAGAGACCCAGTACTTC.

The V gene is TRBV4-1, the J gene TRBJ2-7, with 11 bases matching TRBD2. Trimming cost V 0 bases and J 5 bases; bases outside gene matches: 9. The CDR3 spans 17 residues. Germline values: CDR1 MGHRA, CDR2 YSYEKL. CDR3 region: CASSQDRGGLAVDEQYF. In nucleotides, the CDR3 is TGCGCCAGCAGCCAAGATAGGGGGGGACTAGCGGTCGACGAGCAGTACTTC.

The DNA of the CDR3 is TGTGCCAGCAGCCAAATGACTAGTGCCGGGAATGAGCAGTTCTTC. Its translation: CASSQMTSAGNEQFF. The J gene is TRBJ2-1, the V gene TRBV6-5; the D gene is possibly TRBD2 (6 bases). The V gene's germline CDR1 is MNHEY and CDR2 SVGAGI. This CDR3 region has 15 residues. The V gene lost 6 bases and the J gene lost 7 bases, with 19 bases spanning the gap.

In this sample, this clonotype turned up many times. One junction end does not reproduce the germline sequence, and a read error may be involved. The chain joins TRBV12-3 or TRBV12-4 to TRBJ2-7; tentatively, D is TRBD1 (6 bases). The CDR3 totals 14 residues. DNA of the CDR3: TGCGCCAGCAGCTTGGAGGCAGGGGCCTACGAGCAGTACTTC. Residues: CASSLEAGAYEQYF.

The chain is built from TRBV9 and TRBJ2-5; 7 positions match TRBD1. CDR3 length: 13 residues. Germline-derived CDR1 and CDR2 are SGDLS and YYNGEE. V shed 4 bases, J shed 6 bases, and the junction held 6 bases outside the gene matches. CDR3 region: CASSRQGGQTQYF. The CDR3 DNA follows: TGTGCCAGCAGCCGACAGGGTGGGCAGACCCAGTACTTC.

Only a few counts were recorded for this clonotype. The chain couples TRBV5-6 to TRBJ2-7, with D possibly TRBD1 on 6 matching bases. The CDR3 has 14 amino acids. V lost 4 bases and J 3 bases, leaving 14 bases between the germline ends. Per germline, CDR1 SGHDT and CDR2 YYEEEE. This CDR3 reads CASSLMSRGYEQYF. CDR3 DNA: TGTGCCAGCAGCCTGATGTCCAGGGGCTACGAGCAGTACTTC.

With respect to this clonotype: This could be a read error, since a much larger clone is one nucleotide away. In nucleotides, the CDR3 is TGTGCCAGCTCACCAACAGGGGGGCAATCCGCAGATACGCAGTATTTT. Residues: CASSPTGGQSADTQYF. This chain links TRBV18 with TRBJ2-3, with 8 positions matching TRBD1. The CDR3 is made up of 16 amino acids. Trimming removed 2 bases from V and 4 bases from J; junction bases left unmatched: 8. Looked up from germline, CDR1 is KGHSH and CDR2 is LQKENI.

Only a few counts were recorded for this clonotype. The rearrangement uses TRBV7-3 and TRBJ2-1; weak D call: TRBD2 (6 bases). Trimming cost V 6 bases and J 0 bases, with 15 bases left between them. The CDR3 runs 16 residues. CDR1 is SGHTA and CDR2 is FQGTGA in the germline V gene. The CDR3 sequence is CASSPRAGSSYNEQFF. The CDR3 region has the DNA TGTGCCAGCAGTCCCCGGGCGGGAAGCTCCTACAATGAGCAGTTCTTC.

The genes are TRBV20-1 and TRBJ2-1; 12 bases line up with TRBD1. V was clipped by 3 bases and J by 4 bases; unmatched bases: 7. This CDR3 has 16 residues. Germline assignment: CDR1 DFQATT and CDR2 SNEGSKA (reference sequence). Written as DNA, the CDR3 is TGCAGTGCTAGGGCAGAGGGACAGGGGGCTTACAATGAGCAGTTCTTC. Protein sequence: CSARAEGQGAYNEQFF.

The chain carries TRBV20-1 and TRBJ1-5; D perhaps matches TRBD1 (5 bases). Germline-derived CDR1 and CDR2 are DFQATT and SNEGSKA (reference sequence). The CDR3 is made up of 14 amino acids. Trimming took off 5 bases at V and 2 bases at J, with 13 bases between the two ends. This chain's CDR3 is CSAETGVGNQPQHF. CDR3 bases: TGCAGTGCTGAAACAGGCGTTGGCAATCAGCCCCAGCATTTT.

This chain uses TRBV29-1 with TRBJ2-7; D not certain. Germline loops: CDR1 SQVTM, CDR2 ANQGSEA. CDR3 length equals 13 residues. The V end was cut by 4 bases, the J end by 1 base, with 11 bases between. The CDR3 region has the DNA TGCAGCGTTGGTGATGGCAGTTCCTACGAGCAGTACTTC. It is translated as CSVGDGSSYEQYF.

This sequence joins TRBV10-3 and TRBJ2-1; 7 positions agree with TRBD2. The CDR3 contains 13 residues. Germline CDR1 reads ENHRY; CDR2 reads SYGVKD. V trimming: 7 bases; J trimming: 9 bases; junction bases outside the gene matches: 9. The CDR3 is CAITPTSVSEQFF. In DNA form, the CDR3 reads TGTGCCATCACCCCAACTAGCGTCAGTGAGCAGTTCTTC.

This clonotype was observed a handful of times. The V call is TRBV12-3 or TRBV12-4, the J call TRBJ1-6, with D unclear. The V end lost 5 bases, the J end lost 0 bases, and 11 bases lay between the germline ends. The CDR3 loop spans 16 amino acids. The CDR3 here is CASSRETSSYNSPLHF. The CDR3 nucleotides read TGTGCCAGCAGTAGAGAGACAAGCTCCTATAATTCACCCCTCCACTTT.

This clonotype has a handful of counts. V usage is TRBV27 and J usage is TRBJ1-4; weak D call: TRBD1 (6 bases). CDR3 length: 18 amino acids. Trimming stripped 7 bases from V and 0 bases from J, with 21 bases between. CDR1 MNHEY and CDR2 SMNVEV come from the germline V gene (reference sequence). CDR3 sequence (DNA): TGTGCCAGCAAGTCTGGAATGGGGGCAGACGCAACTAATGAAAAACTGTTTTTT. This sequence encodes CASKSGMGADATNEKLFF.

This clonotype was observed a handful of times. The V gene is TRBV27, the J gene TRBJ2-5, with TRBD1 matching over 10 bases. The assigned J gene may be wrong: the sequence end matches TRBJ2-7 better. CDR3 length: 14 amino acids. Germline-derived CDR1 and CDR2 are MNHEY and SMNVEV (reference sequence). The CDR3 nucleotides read TGTGCCAGCACCACACGGGACAGGGGAAGCGAGCAGTACTTC. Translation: CASTTRDRGSEQYF.